Listed below are T cell receptor beta chains from one sample, sequenced in a study of OX40 agonist ivuxolimab in advanced cancers. Produced via immunoSEQ multiplex PCR; TCRdb's table is partial and in-frame only. The repertoire holds tens of thousands of clones, with around 90% as singletons. Sequencing used CD4+ or CD8+ T cells sorted from blood, obtained in a trial of the OX40 agonist ivuxolimab. The source is an adult with an advanced solid tumor such as melanoma, head and neck, liver or kidney cancer. Both conserved end residues are trimmed from each CDR3.

>TRBJ1-2|TRBV7-9
ASSLVGNYGYT
>TRBJ2-2|TRBV30
AWKGGAPGELF
>TRBJ1-2|TRBV7-9
ASSVLESGYT
>TRBJ2-5|TRBV21-1
ASSRAGLETQY
>TRBJ2-3|TRBV7-2
ASRVTDTQY
>TRBJ2-5|TRBV5-4
ASSHHLFAGGRRETQY
>TRBJ1-4|TRBV6-7
ASSHRVMEATNEKLF
>TRBJ2-3|TRBV10-3
AISLGREGSDTQY
>TRBJ2-1|TRBV5-1
ASSSSGGRYNEQF
>TRBJ1-5|TRBV6-5
ASSLGHNQPQH
>TRBJ2-3|TRBV11-3
ASSQATTDTQY
>TRBJ2-7|TRBV10-1
ASSEGGRRLYEQY
>TRBJ2-5|TRBV5-1
ASSFYPTGGDQETQY
>TRBJ2-7|TRBV5-1
ASSSDRAISYEQY
>TRBJ1-1|TRBV30
AWNLDREAF
>TRBJ2-7|TRBV7-9
ASSPRRGGSYEQY
>TRBJ1-2|TRBV6-1
ASTTALYYGYT
>NA|TRBV27
ASSFGTVGSYEQY
>TRBJ1-6|TRBV5-6
ASSLSGDPTNSPLH
>TRBJ2-3|TRBV11-3
ASSPHAGSTDTQY
>TRBJ2-3|TRBV21-1
ASSKVGKTGGEDTQY
>TRBJ1-1|TRBV5-1
ASSAHRGGVNTEAF
>TRBJ2-7|TRBV15
ATSRGTTLAYEQY
>TRBJ1-6|TRBV6-9
ASGEGGTNRSSYNSPLH
>TRBJ1-6|TRBV6-4
ASSDSPRTAYYNSPLH
>TRBJ2-3|TRBV18
ASSPWSPGQGAPDTQY
>TRBJ1-1|TRBV5-1
ASSILSPGDGEAF
>TRBJ2-7|TRBV7-9
ASSLDLAGVRY
>TRBJ1-2|TRBV5-6
ASSGTGVNGYT
>TRBJ1-1|TRBV7-2
ASSLGENTEAF
>TRBJ1-6|TRBV30
AWSELTRAGSPLH
>TRBJ2-3|TRBV12-2
ASRGGNTDTQY
>TRBJ2-2|TRBV2
ASSEDTGELF